The 24 T cell receptor beta chains presented below share a single source sample, sequenced in a study of shared clonotypes between healthy human individuals. This table comes from immunoSEQ multiplex PCR, and its TCRdb copy is limited to in-frame clones, with some not included. The data contain more than 1 million clones, 75% to 80% of them singletons. Sequenced input: memory CD4+ T cells from PBMCs. Described subset: CD45RA-negative fraction. The receptors were gathered from a man aged 18 to 35 in good health. Some clones in this sample may be carry-over from other donors' samples.

The rearrangement links TRBV7-3 to TRBJ2-2, with a possible D match to TRBD1 (6 bases). The CDR3 runs 16 residues. Germline CDR1 is SGHTA and CDR2 is FQGTGA. V was clipped by 0 bases and J by 6 bases, with 14 bases between them. The CDR3 coding sequence is TGTGCCAGCAGCTTAACGTTCGGATCAGGGGCCGGGGAGCTGTTTTTT. The encoded protein is CASSLTFGSGAGELFF.

This clone came up a few times. This chain links TRBV7-2 with TRBJ2-1; D is unclear. CDR3 length equals 15 residues. Germline V lookup: CDR1 SGHTA, CDR2 FQGNSA. V dropped 5 bases and J dropped 0 bases, with 11 bases sitting between them. CDR3 nucleotide sequence: TGTGCCAGCAGCCCAGCTGCTAGCTCCTACAATGAGCAGTTCTTC. It codes for CASSPAASSYNEQFF.

The table lists this clone with a few counts. The chain uses TRBV30 and TRBJ2-2; D unclear. The CDR3 extends over 13 amino acids. V was shortened by 5 bases and J by 6 bases, with 13 bases between the two germline ends. Per the germline V gene, CDR1 is GTSNPN and CDR2 is SVGIG (reference sequence). CDR3 sequence reads: CAWGEQVAGELFF. The CDR3, as DNA: TGTGCCTGGGGGGAACAAGTGGCCGGGGAGCTGTTTTTT. Drawing the rest from reference TRBV30 and TRBJ2-2, the complete variable domain is SQTIHQWPATLVQPVGSPLSLECTVEGTSNPNLYWYRQAAGRGLQLLFYSVGIGQISSEVPQNLSASRPQDRQFILSSKKLLLSDSGFYLCAWGEQVAGELFFGEGSRLTVL.

This clone was seen once. Other DNA sequences in the sample encode the same CDR3. This chain links TRBV5-1 with TRBJ2-1, with 11 positions matching TRBD2. Germline V gene lookup returns CDR1 SGHRS and CDR2 YFSETQ. V was pared by 0 bases and J by 4 bases, with 3 bases of the junction left unmatched. The CDR3 is 16 residues long. The CDR3 coding sequence is TGCGCCAGCAGCTTGGGGGGGACTAGCGGTTACAATGAGCAGTTCTTC. Protein sequence: CASSLGGTSGYNEQFF.

The rearrangement uses TRBV9 and TRBJ2-3; the D is unclear. This CDR3 contains 15 residues. Trimming left V 0 bases short and J 1 base short, with 9 bases between. Germline V gene sequence: CDR1 SGDLS, CDR2 YYNGEE. This CDR3 is CASSVVPGRTDTQYF. The CDR3 nucleotides read TGTGCCAGCAGCGTAGTTCCGGGTCGCACAGATACGCAGTATTTT.

This chain connects TRBV10-3 to TRBJ2-5; D possibly corresponds to TRBD1 (6 bases). The CDR3 is 15 amino acids. Trimming stripped 11 bases from V and 1 base from J, with 20 bases between. Germline lookup yields CDR1 ENHRY and CDR2 SYGVKD. CDR3 DNA: TGTGCCTCCCCCGGGACACAGAGCGTCCAAGAGACCCAGTACTTC. It codes for CASPGTQSVQETQYF.

This clone was seen at least ten times. The chain recombines TRBV7-2 with TRBJ1-2, with no clear D. The CDR3 contains 12 residues. Trimming stripped 1 base from V and 6 bases from J, with 6 bases between. Germline V CDR1 and CDR2: SGHTA, FQGNSA. CDR3 nucleotides: TGTGCCAGCAGCTTAGTGAGCCATGGCTACACCTTC. Translating it yields CASSLVSHGYTF.

This chain joins TRBV5-1 and TRBJ2-1, with 9 bases aligning to TRBD2. CDR3 size: 15 residues. J lost 4 bases, V lost 4 bases, and 6 bases had no gene match. CDR1 is SGHRS and CDR2 is YFSETQ in the germline V gene. Here the CDR3 reads CASSAGTSRYNEQFF. The CDR3 bases are TGCGCCAGCAGCGCCGGGACTAGCAGATACAATGAGCAGTTCTTC.

The chain joins TRBV9 to TRBJ2-1, with TRBD2 as a possible D gene (6 bases). There are 15 residues in the CDR3. Trimming removed 0 bases from V and 4 bases from J, with 11 bases in between. Germline V gives CDR1 SGDLS, CDR2 YYNGEE. CDR3: CASSVVGRDYNEQFF. As DNA, the CDR3 is TGTGCCAGCAGCGTAGTTGGGCGGGATTACAATGAGCAGTTCTTC.

This CDR3 reads CASSEAGTQYNEQFF. The CDR3 DNA reads TGTGCCAGCAGCGAAGCCGGGACTCAGTACAATGAGCAGTTCTTC. J is TRBJ2-1 and V is TRBV7-2; a possible D gene is TRBD2 (6 bases). Trimming took 5 bases from V and 4 from J, leaving 15 bases between them. Germline-derived CDR1 and CDR2 are SGHTA and FQGNSA. This CDR3 region has 15 residues.

The gene calls are TRBV10-3 and TRBJ1-1, with a possible D match to TRBD1 (5 bases). V lost 4 bases and J 6 bases, leaving 12 bases between the germline ends. CDR3 length: 13 amino acids. The germline gives CDR1 ENHRY, CDR2 SYGVKD. CDR3 nucleotides: TGTGCCATCAGTGGGTCGGGGGGACCTGAAGCTTTCTTT. This sequence encodes CAISGSGGPEAFF.

The chain combines TRBV6-6 with TRBJ2-7, with 8 bases fitting TRBD1. The CDR3 loop spans 12 amino acids. The germline gives CDR1 MNHNY, CDR2 SVGAGI (reference sequence). The J segment lost 12 bases and the V segment lost 8 bases, leaving 12 bases of the junction unmatched. CDR3 loop: CASENPGGTRYF. CDR3 bases: TGTGCCAGCGAAAACCCAGGGGGCACGCGGTACTTC.

The CDR3 DNA sequence: TGTGCCAGCAGCCGATCCGGGACAGAGACCTACGAGCAGTACTTC. This encodes CASSRSGTETYEQYF. The gene calls are TRBV6-5 and TRBJ2-7; TRBD1 aligns across 7 bases. CDR3 length: 15 residues. Germline-derived CDR1 and CDR2 are MNHEY and SVGAGI. V lost 6 bases and J lost 2; bases outside the gene matches: 10.

The V gene is TRBV7-6, the J gene TRBJ2-7; TRBD1 aligns across 12 bases. V was clipped by 5 bases and J by 7 bases; unmatched bases: 12. This CDR3 spans 16 amino acids. The germline V gene encodes CDR1 SGHVS and CDR2 FNYEAQ. The CDR3 nucleotides are TGTGCCAGCAGCCCCGGGACAGGGGGCCACGGGTATGAGCAGTACTTC. Protein product: CASSPGTGGHGYEQYF. The whole variable domain, remainder taken from reference TRBV7-6 and TRBJ2-7, is GAGVSQSPRYKVTKRGQDVALRCDPISGHVSLYWYRQALGQGPEFLTYFNYEAQQDKSGLPNDRFSAERPEGSISTLTIQRTEQRDSAMYRCASSPGTGGHGYEQYFGPGTRLTVT.

CDR3 in amino acids: CATGGWAGVGGANVLTF. The CDR3 nucleotides read TGTGCCACCGGCGGGTGGGCAGGGGTTGGTGGGGCCAACGTCCTGACTTTC. J is TRBJ2-6 and V is TRBV10-3; D might be TRBD1 (6 bases). Per the germline V gene, CDR1 is ENHRY and CDR2 is SYGVKD. The CDR3 spans 17 residues. Trimming took off 10 bases at V and 3 bases at J, with 22 bases between the two ends.

V usage is TRBV5-1 and J usage is TRBJ2-7, with no clear D. This CDR3 comprises 13 residues. The germline V gene has CDR1 SGHRS and CDR2 YFSETQ. The V and J ends lost 4 bases and 3 bases respectively, with 11 bases between them. CDR3 sequence reads: CASSAQQRYEQYF. CDR3 sequence (DNA): TGCGCCAGCAGCGCGCAGCAGCGCTACGAGCAGTACTTC.

This clone was detected only a few times. The chain couples TRBV18 to TRBJ1-5; D not certain. Between the trimmed V and J ends, which lost 3 bases and 5 bases, there was a span of 8 bases. The CDR3 runs 13 residues. In germline, CDR1 is KGHSH, CDR2 LQKENI. CDR3 nucleotide sequence: TGTGCCAGCTCACCGCTCCACGATCAGCCCCAGCATTTT. Residues: CASSPLHDQPQHF.

The chain links TRBV7-2 to TRBJ2-5, with a possible D match to TRBD2 (6 bases). In germline, CDR1 is SGHTA, CDR2 FQGNSA. The CDR3 runs to 13 residues. With 8 bases removed from V and 3 bases from J, the gap between germline ends came to 13 bases. DNA for the CDR3: TGTGCCAGCGCCTTCTCGGGGGAAGAGACCCAGTACTTC. Translating gives CASAFSGEETQYF.

This chain links TRBV27 with TRBJ2-3, with D perhaps TRBD1 (6 bases). This CDR3 has 17 residues. Trimming pared 5 bases from V and 3 bases from J, leaving 21 bases between. Germline loops: CDR1 MNHEY, CDR2 SMNVEV (reference sequence). In DNA, the CDR3 is TGTGCCAGCAGTCGCTACCCCTCAGGGGCTGGAACAGATACGCAGTATTTT. It yields the protein CASSRYPSGAGTDTQYF.

The genes are TRBV28 and TRBJ1-5; tentative D call: TRBD1 (5 bases). Trimming shortened V by 7 bases and J by 7 bases, and 11 bases separated the two germline ends. CDR3 size: 12 residues. Germline CDR1 reads MDHEN; CDR2 reads SYDVKM. The CDR3 spells CASKGDWQPQHF. The CDR3 DNA reads as TGTGCCAGCAAAGGGGATTGGCAGCCCCAGCATTTT.

The gene calls are TRBV28 and TRBJ2-1, with D possibly matching TRBD2 (6 bases). V was trimmed by 2 bases and J by 4 bases, leaving 12 bases between them. Germline V lookup: CDR1 MDHEN, CDR2 SYDVKM. This CDR3 is 15 amino acids long. CDR3 sequence reads: CASSLQLGGYNEQFF. In DNA form, the CDR3 reads TGTGCCAGCAGTTTACAGTTGGGGGGATACAATGAGCAGTTCTTC.

The gene calls are TRBV11-2 and TRBJ2-4, with 9 positions matching TRBD1. V lost 3 bases to trimming and J lost 7 bases; unmatched junction nucleotides: 7. Germline lookup yields CDR1 SGHAT and CDR2 FQNNGV. The CDR3 has 15 amino acids. The CDR3 region is CASSLTGGFGNIQYF. The CDR3 nucleotides are TGTGCCAGCAGCTTGACAGGGGGTTTCGGGAACATTCAGTACTTC.

This clone was seen more than once but under ten times. The chain links TRBV7-6 to TRBJ2-2; the D gene is possibly TRBD1 (6 bases). Trimming took 8 bases from V and 4 from J, leaving 20 bases between them. Germline V gene sequence: CDR1 SGHVS, CDR2 FNYEAQ. CDR3 length equals 16 residues. The CDR3 DNA is TGTGCCAGCTCCCCAAGGGACAATGCCCTCACCGGGGAGCTGTTTTTT. Its translation: CASSPRDNALTGELFF.

This rearrangement joins TRBV19 to TRBJ1-1; D might be TRBD1 (5 bases). Germline V gene lookup returns CDR1 LNHDA and CDR2 SQIVND (reference sequence). V lost 2 bases and J 3 bases, leaving 7 bases between the germline ends. The CDR3 runs to 13 residues. In DNA, the CDR3 is TGTGCCAGTAGTATATGGGGGGACACTGAAGCTTTCTTT. This codes for CASSIWGDTEAFF.